Below are 14 T cell receptor beta chains sequenced from a single sample in a study of blood T cell repertoires in COVID-19. Assay used: immunoSEQ multiplex PCR; TCRdb lists only in-frame clones, some missing. The sample shows some 270,000 clones, approximately 85% of them seen only once. Sequenced input: peripheral blood. These receptors were taken from a woman between 65 and 79 years old with acute or convalescent COVID-19.

The chain has TRBV20-1 and TRBJ2-7; a weak D match, TRBD2 (5 bases). Germline-derived CDR1 and CDR2 are DFQATT and SNEGSKA (reference sequence). This CDR3 is 13 amino acids long. V lost 5 bases, J lost 4 bases, and 15 bases lay in between. The chain's CDR3 is CSARGPGVYEQYF. CDR3 in DNA: TGCAGTGCTCGTGGGCCCGGGGTTTACGAGCAGTACTTC.

V is TRBV7-9 and J is TRBJ1-4; D remains ambiguous. Trimming took 1 base from V and 8 from J, leaving 14 bases between them. The CDR3 is 15 residues long. Germline V lookup: CDR1 SEHNR, CDR2 FQNEAQ (reference sequence). The CDR3 sequence is CASSLEGGRAEKLFF. CDR3 DNA sequence: TGTGCCAGCAGCTTAGAGGGAGGAAGAGCGGAAAAACTGTTTTTT.

V is TRBV28 and J is TRBJ1-1; D possibly corresponds to TRBD1 (5 bases). Trimming took off 6 bases at V and 0 bases at J, with 11 bases between the two ends. In germline, CDR1 is MDHEN, CDR2 SYDVKM. The CDR3 has 14 amino acids. The CDR3 nucleotides are TGTGCCAGCAGGAACAGGCACATGAACACTGAAGCTTTCTTT. Its protein product is CASRNRHMNTEAFF.

The chain combines TRBV3-1 (or the pseudogene TRBV3-2) with TRBJ1-3; D perhaps matches TRBD1 (5 bases). There are 15 residues in the CDR3. Per the germline V gene, CDR1 is LGHDT and CDR2 is YNNKEL (reference sequence). V lost 2 bases, J lost 3 bases, and 11 bases lay in between. CDR3 DNA: TGTGCCAGCAGCCAAACAGGCGGAGTTGGAAACACCATATATTTT. Encoded protein: CASSQTGGVGNTIYF.

The chain has TRBV5-4 and TRBJ2-2, with 7 bases identical to TRBD1. In germline, CDR1 is SGHNT, CDR2 YYREEE (reference sequence). The CDR3 consists of 16 residues. V trimming: 1 base; J trimming: 6 bases; junction bases outside the gene matches: 9. The CDR3 protein is CASSLPHNRGAGELFF. The CDR3 DNA follows: TGTGCCAGCAGCTTGCCCCATAACAGGGGTGCCGGGGAGCTGTTTTTT.

This chain uses TRBV14 with TRBJ2-1, with 7 bases that match TRBD1. Trimming at V came to 1 base and at J to 7 bases, leaving 7 bases not matched to a gene. Germline V gene sequence: CDR1 SGHDN, CDR2 FVKESK. The CDR3 runs 15 residues. CDR3 region: CASSQVTGLGNEQFF. The CDR3 nucleotides are TGTGCCAGCAGCCAAGTGACAGGGTTGGGGAATGAGCAGTTCTTC.

The chain is built from TRBV12-3 or TRBV12-4 and TRBJ1-1, with a tentative D call TRBD1 (5 bases). The CDR3 sequence is 12 residues long. Trimming took 1 base from V and 11 from J, leaving 11 bases between them. The CDR3 spells CASSLGRGPAFF. CDR3 nucleotides: TGTGCCAGCAGTTTAGGAAGGGGCCCCGCTTTCTTT.

J is TRBJ1-2 and V is TRBV5-4, with 8 bases fitting TRBD1. Trimming cost V 4 bases and J 8 bases; bases outside gene matches: 16. This CDR3 contains 16 residues. Per germline, CDR1 SGHNT and CDR2 YYREEE (reference sequence). The CDR3 sequence is CASSRRDRGSGEGYTF. The CDR3 region has the DNA TGTGCCAGCAGCCGACGTGACAGGGGTTCTGGGGAAGGCTACACCTTC.

The CDR3 DNA reads as TGTGCCAGCAGCTTAATAGGAGACAGCACAGATACGCAGTATTTT. Its translation is CASSLIGDSTDTQYF. The chain joins TRBV5-8 to TRBJ2-3; D call uncertain. Germline V gene lookup returns CDR1 SGHTS and CDR2 YDEGEE. V lost 2 bases and J lost 0, with 10 bases in between. The CDR3 consists of 15 residues.

The chain joins TRBV5-1 to TRBJ1-6, with 10 nucleotides matching TRBD1. CDR1 and CDR2 (germline): SGHRS, YFSETQ. The V segment lost 6 bases and the J segment 9 bases; nucleotides outside the gene matches: 3. This CDR3 is built from 13 residues. CDR3 residues: CASTRDRGSPLHF. CDR3 coding DNA: TGCGCCAGCACTCGGGACAGGGGTTCACCCCTCCACTTT.

The chain combines TRBV19 with TRBJ1-5; D not resolved. The CDR3 totals 14 residues. The V gene's germline CDR1 is LNHDA and CDR2 SQIVND (reference sequence). Trimming took 5 bases from V and 5 from J, leaving 13 bases between them. The CDR3 DNA sequence: TGTGCCAGTAGTTCCCCCAACTCCGATCAGCCCCAGCATTTT. It specifies CASSSPNSDQPQHF.

This clone was detected only a few times. This chain links TRBV6-1 with TRBJ2-1; D is undetermined. There are 15 residues in the CDR3. V was pared by 2 bases and J by 7 bases, with 15 bases between. The germline V gene encodes CDR1 MNHNS and CDR2 SASEGT. CDR3 sequence (DNA): TGTGCCAGCAGTGAAAACGGAGCCCAGTGGAATGAGCAGTTCTTC. It codes for CASSENGAQWNEQFF.

This clone was seen a few times. The V and J genes are TRBV11-2 and TRBJ2-7, with D uncertain. The CDR3 covers 13 residues. Trimming shortened V by 1 base and J by 4 bases, and 8 bases separated the two germline ends. Germline V CDR1 and CDR2: SGHAT, FQNNGV. CDR3 amino acids: CASSLGSPYEQYF. In nucleotides, the CDR3 is TGTGCCAGCAGCTTAGGGAGTCCTTACGAGCAGTACTTC.

CDR3 sequence (DNA): TGTGCCAGCAGCCAAGACGGGGGGGCCGGTGAGACCCAGTACTTC. The encoded protein is CASSQDGGAGETQYF. The V call is TRBV3-1 (or the pseudogene TRBV3-2), the J call TRBJ2-5, with TRBD2 identical over 8 bases. Germline V gives CDR1 LGHDT, CDR2 YNNKEL (reference sequence). CDR3 length equals 15 residues. V shed 0 bases and J 5 bases; nucleotides not matched to a gene: 5.